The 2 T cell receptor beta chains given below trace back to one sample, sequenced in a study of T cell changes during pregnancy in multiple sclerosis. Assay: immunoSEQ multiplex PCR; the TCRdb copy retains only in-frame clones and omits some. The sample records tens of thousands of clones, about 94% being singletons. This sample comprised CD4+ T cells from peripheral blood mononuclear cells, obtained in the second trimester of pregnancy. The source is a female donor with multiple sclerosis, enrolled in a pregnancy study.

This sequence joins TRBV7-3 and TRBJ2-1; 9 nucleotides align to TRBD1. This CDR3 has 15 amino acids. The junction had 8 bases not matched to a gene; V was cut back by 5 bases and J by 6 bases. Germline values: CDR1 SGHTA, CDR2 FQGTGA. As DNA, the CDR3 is TGTGCCAGCAGCCCCCCGGGACAGGGTGGCAATGAGCAGTTCTTC. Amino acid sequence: CASSPPGQGGNEQFF. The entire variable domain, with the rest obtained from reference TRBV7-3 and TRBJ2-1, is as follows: GAGVSQTPSNKVTEKGKYVELRCDPISGHTALYWYRQSLGQGPEFLIYFQGTGAADDSGLPNDRFFAVRPEGSVSTLKIQRTERGDSAVYLCASSPPGQGGNEQFFGPGTRLTVL.

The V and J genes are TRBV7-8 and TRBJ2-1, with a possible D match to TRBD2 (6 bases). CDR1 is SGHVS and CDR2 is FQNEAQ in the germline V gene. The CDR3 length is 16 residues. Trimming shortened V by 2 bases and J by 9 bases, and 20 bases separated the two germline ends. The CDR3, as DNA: TGTGCCAGCAGCTTACGGGACTCCGCGGGGCGAAGTGAGCAGTTCTTC. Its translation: CASSLRDSAGRSEQFF.